These 19 T cell receptor beta chains were all obtained from the same sample, sequenced in a study of identical twins. TCRdb fed the 5' RACE reads into MiXCR, producing one record per CDR3 protein. The data hold fewer than 250,000 distinct CDR3 sequences, with under 10% observed a single time. These data also formed part of another study, on yellow fever vaccine responses in identical twins.

Sequencing was performed on memory (CD45RO+) T cells sorted from blood. The receptors here all came from a woman between 18 and 29 years old in good health.

The chain combines TRBV4-1 with TRBJ2-1, with D perhaps matching TRBD1 (5 bases). Germline CDR1 and CDR2: MGHRA and YSYEKL. Trimming shortened V by 3 bases and J by 6 bases, and 12 bases separated the two germline ends. The CDR3 totals 14 residues. The CDR3 region is CASSHVTVSNEQFF. The CDR3 region has the DNA TGCGCCAGCAGCCATGTGACAGTCTCCAATGAGCAGTTCTTC.

Many counts were recorded for this clonotype. The V and J genes are TRBV7-6 and TRBJ2-3; D tentatively fits TRBD1 or TRBD2 (6 bases each). Germline loops: CDR1 SGHVS, CDR2 FNYEAQ. The CDR3 is made up of 13 amino acids. Trimming removed 5 bases at V and 5 bases at J, with 11 bases between. CDR3 protein: CASSRGLGDTQYF. As DNA, the CDR3 is TGTGCCAGCAGCCGGGGGCTGGGAGATACGCAGTATTTT.

A few counts support this clonotype. V and J are TRBV28 and TRBJ1-3; no reliable D call. V was trimmed by 6 bases and J by 8 bases, leaving 23 bases between them. CDR1 is MDHEN and CDR2 is SYDVKM in the germline V gene. CDR3 size: 16 residues. The chain's CDR3 is CASRNRVKGVEDTIYF. In DNA form, the CDR3 reads TGTGCCAGCAGGAACCGGGTCAAGGGAGTAGAGGACACCATATATTTT.

This clonotype was seen only a few times. V and J are TRBV30 and TRBJ1-5; 8 nucleotides agree with TRBD1. V lost 0 bases and J lost 5; bases outside the gene matches: 3. Germline V gene sequence: CDR1 GTSNPN, CDR2 SVGIG (reference sequence). This CDR3 has 14 amino acids. The CDR3 sequence is CAWSVGQDYQPQHF. The CDR3 bases are TGTGCCTGGAGTGTGGGACAGGATTATCAGCCCCAGCATTTT.

This clonotype was picked up many times. The chain links TRBV24-1 to TRBJ2-2, with 7 bases lining up with TRBD1. V lost 4 bases and J lost 6; bases outside the gene matches: 10. This CDR3 is built from 16 residues. Germline CDR1 reads KGHDR; CDR2 reads SFDVKD. The CDR3 sequence: CATSDDDRVLAGELFF. CDR3 DNA sequence: TGTGCCACCAGTGACGACGACAGGGTGCTAGCCGGGGAGCTGTTTTTT.

V and J are TRBV12-3 or TRBV12-4 and TRBJ2-2, with a tentative D call TRBD2 (7 bases). CDR3 length equals 17 residues. Trimming removed 2 bases from V and 6 bases from J, with 19 bases in between. The CDR3 loop is CASSLHVLGGGAGELFF. DNA of the CDR3: TGTGCCAGCAGTTTACATGTTCTAGGGGGGGGTGCCGGGGAGCTGTTTTTT.

This chain connects TRBV5-1 to TRBJ2-3, with 7 nucleotides matching TRBD2. Germline-derived CDR1 and CDR2 are SGHRS and YFSETQ. After removal of 5 bases from V and 6 bases from J, the junction contained 18 bases not matched to a gene. CDR3 size: 17 residues. Here the CDR3 reads CASRTNAGLQPWDTQYF. The DNA for the CDR3 is TGCGCCAGCAGAACAAATGCGGGACTACAACCTTGGGATACGCAGTATTTT.

This clonotype was counted ten times or more. V and J are TRBV12-3 or TRBV12-4 and TRBJ2-2, with TRBD1 matching over 7 bases. This CDR3 region has 15 residues. J was trimmed by 3 bases and V by 4 bases; bases with no gene match: 5. The DNA of the CDR3 is TGTGCCAGCAGTTACGACAGGGATTACACCGGGGAGCTGTTTTTT. This translates into CASSYDRDYTGELFF.

In this sample, this clonotype turned up a few times. The chain links TRBV9 to TRBJ2-1; the match to TRBD2 covers 8 bases. V shed 0 bases and J 7 bases; nucleotides not matched to a gene: 12. Looked up from germline, CDR1 is SGDLS and CDR2 is YYNGEE. CDR3 length: 17 amino acids. The CDR3 loop reads CASSVDPRAGGRNEQFF. The CDR3, as DNA: TGTGCCAGCAGCGTAGATCCGCGGGCGGGGGGTCGTAATGAGCAGTTCTTC.

This clonotype was recorded many times. The gene calls are TRBV11-2 and TRBJ1-5; maybe TRBD1 (6 bases). V was trimmed by 11 bases and J by 3 bases, leaving 17 bases between them. CDR3 size: 14 residues. The germline gives CDR1 SGHAT, CDR2 FQNNGV. The CDR3 reads CAGYVRQVNQPQHF. CDR3 sequence (DNA): TGTGCCGGCTACGTGCGACAGGTCAATCAGCCCCAGCATTTT.

This clonotype was observed a handful of times. The chain links TRBV12-3 or TRBV12-4 to TRBJ1-1; a weak D match, TRBD1 (5 bases). Trimming removed 8 bases from V and 4 bases from J, with 11 bases in between. The CDR3 runs 12 residues. CDR3 DNA sequence: TGTGCCAGCCTTTTCGGGGGCACTGAAGCTTTCTTT. Its protein is CASLFGGTEAFF.

This clonotype was counted many times. The DNA of the CDR3 is TGTGCCAGCAGTCCCGCGGTCTCTGGAAACACCATATATTTT. Translated: CASSPAVSGNTIYF. The chain couples TRBV12-3 or TRBV12-4 to TRBJ1-3; D gene ambiguous. The CDR3 extends over 14 amino acids. Trimming removed 5 bases at V and 0 bases at J, with 8 bases between.

This chain uses TRBV9 with TRBJ2-1, with TRBD2 matching 10 bases. V shed 4 bases, J shed 5 bases, and the junction held 6 bases outside the gene matches. CDR3 length: 15 residues. Germline-derived CDR1 and CDR2 are SGDLS and YYNGEE. DNA of the CDR3: TGTGCCAGCAGCACCAGCGGGGGGGCTCACAATGAGCAGTTCTTC. As protein: CASSTSGGAHNEQFF. The complete variable domain, with remaining parts taken from reference TRBV9 and TRBJ2-1, reads DSGVTQTPKHLITATGQRVTLRCSPRSGDLSVYWYQQSLDQGLQFLIQYYNGEERAKGNILERFSAQQFPDLHSELNLSSLELGDSALYFCASSTSGGAHNEQFFGPGTRLTVL.

The chain is built from TRBV7-2 and TRBJ2-3; 10 bases are a match to TRBD2. Germline V CDR1 and CDR2: SGHTA, FQGNSA. This CDR3 has 17 residues. V shed 2 bases, J shed 2 bases, and the junction held 7 bases outside the gene matches. The CDR3 DNA follows: TGTGCCAGCAGCTTAAACCTAGCGGGAGCCTTCACAGATACGCAGTATTTT. Translating gives CASSLNLAGAFTDTQYF.

This clonotype appeared a few times. This chain connects TRBV20-1 to TRBJ2-3; 8 bases line up with TRBD2. CDR3 length: 14 amino acids. V gave up 6 bases and J gave up 2 bases; unmatched junction bases: 7. Germline V gives CDR1 DFQATT, CDR2 SNEGSKA (reference sequence). The CDR3 coding sequence is TGCAGTGCATCCAGCGGGGGCCCCACAGATACGCAGTATTTT. It specifies CSASSGGPTDTQYF.

The V call is TRBV6-5, the J call TRBJ2-3, with TRBD2 matching over 9 bases. V shed 0 bases, J shed 4 bases, and the junction held 11 bases outside the gene matches. The CDR3 is 18 residues long. The germline V gene encodes CDR1 MNHEY and CDR2 SVGAGI. DNA for the CDR3: TGTGCCAGCAGTTACTCGACTGCGGGGGGGTCCCCCGCAGATACGCAGTATTTT. Its protein product is CASSYSTAGGSPADTQYF.

This clonotype was recorded a few times. This sequence joins TRBV12-3 or TRBV12-4 and TRBJ2-2; D gene unclear. The V gene lost 7 bases and the J gene lost 3 bases, with 15 bases spanning the gap. The CDR3 is made up of 15 amino acids. The CDR3 loop reads CASKPRVMDTGELFF. CDR3 sequence (DNA): TGTGCCAGCAAACCTCGGGTGATGGACACCGGGGAGCTGTTTTTT.

The table lists this clonotype with many counts. The CDR3 spells CASSLVVTDTQYF. The CDR3 DNA is TGCGCCAGCAGCTTAGTTGTCACAGATACGCAGTATTTT. The V call is TRBV5-1, the J call TRBJ2-3; D is ambiguous. CDR1 SGHRS and CDR2 YFSETQ come from the germline V gene. The V and J ends lost 2 bases and 2 bases respectively, with 6 bases between them. The CDR3 totals 13 residues. Together with reference TRBV5-1 and TRBJ2-3, the CDR3 gives the full variable domain: KAGVTQTPRYLIKTRGQQVTLSCSPISGHRSVSWYQQTPGQGLQFLFEYFSETQRNKGNFPGRFSGRQFSNSRSEMNVSTLELGDSALYLCASSLVVTDTQYFGPGTRLTVL.

The chain combines TRBV27 with TRBJ2-7; 9 nucleotides align to TRBD1. V lost 3 bases and J lost 8; bases outside the gene matches: 2. The CDR3 sequence is 12 residues long. Germline loops: CDR1 MNHEY, CDR2 SMNVEV (reference sequence). CDR3 DNA sequence: TGTGCCAGCAGTTTGGGACAGGGAAAGCAGTACTTC. It yields the protein CASSLGQGKQYF.